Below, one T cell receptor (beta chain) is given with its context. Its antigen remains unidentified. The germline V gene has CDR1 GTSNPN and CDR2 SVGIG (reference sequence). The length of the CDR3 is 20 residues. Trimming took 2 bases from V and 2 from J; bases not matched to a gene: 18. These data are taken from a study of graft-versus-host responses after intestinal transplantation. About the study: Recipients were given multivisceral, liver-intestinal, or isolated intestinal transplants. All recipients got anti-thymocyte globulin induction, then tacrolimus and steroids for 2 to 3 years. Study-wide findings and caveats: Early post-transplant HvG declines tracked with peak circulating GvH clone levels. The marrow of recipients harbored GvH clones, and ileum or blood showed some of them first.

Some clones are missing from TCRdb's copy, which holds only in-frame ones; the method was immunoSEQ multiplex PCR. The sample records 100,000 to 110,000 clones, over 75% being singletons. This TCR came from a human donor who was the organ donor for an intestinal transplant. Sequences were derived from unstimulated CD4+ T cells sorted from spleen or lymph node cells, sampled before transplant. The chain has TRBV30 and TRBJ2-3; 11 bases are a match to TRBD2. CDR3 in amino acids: CAWSKGPSGGSRLFTDTQYF. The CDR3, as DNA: TGTGCCTGGAGTAAGGGTCCTAGCGGGGGGTCCCGGCTCTTCACAGATACGCAGTATTTT.